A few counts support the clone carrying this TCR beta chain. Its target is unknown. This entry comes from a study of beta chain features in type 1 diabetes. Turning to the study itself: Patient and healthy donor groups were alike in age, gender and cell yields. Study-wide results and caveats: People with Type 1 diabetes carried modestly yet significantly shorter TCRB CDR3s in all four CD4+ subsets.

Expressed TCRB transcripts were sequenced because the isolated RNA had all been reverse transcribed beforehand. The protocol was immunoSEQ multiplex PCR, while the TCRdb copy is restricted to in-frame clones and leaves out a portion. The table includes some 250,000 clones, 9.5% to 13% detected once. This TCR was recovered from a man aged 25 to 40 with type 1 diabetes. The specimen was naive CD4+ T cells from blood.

CDR3 amino acids: CASSRETDFYGYTF. Here the CDR3 DNA reads TGTGCCAGCAGCCGAGAGACAGATTTTTATGGCTACACCTTC. V gene TRBV7-9 combines with J gene TRBJ1-2; possible D gene TRBD1, 5 bases. The germline V gene encodes CDR1 SEHNR and CDR2 FQNEAQ (reference sequence). V was trimmed by 5 bases and J by 5 bases, leaving 15 bases between them. The CDR3 spans 14 residues.